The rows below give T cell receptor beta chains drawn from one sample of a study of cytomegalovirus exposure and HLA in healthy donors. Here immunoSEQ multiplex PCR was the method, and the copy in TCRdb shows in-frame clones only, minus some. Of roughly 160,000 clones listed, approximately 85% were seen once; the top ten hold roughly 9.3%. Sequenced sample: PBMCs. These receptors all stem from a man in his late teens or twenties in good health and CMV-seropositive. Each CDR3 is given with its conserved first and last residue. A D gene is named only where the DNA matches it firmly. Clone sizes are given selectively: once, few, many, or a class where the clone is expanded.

CDR3aa: CAWTSASAFHEQYF
CDR3nt: TGTGCCTGGACATCGGCTAGCGCTTTCCACGAGCAGTACTTC
v_gene: TRBV30
abundance: .
j_gene: TRBJ2-7
d_gene: .

CDR3aa: CASSPPCEQYF
CDR3nt: TGCGCCAGCAGCCCCCCATGCGAGCAGTACTTC
v_gene: TRBV5-1
abundance: .
j_gene: TRBJ2-7
d_gene: .

CDR3aa: CASSRTAETDTQYF
CDR3nt: TGCGCCAGCAGCCGGACAGCTGAAACAGATACGCAGTATTTT
v_gene: TRBV5-1
abundance: .
j_gene: TRBJ2-3
d_gene: .

CDR3aa: CASRTYRGRTGELFF
CDR3nt: TGTGCCAGCAGGACATACAGGGGGCGAACCGGGGAGCTGTTTTTT
v_gene: TRBV6-6
abundance: .
j_gene: TRBJ2-2
d_gene: TRBD1

CDR3aa: CAWSRDRAPYEQYF
CDR3nt: TGTGCCTGGAGCCGGGACAGGGCTCCCTACGAGCAGTACTTC
v_gene: TRBV30
abundance: once
j_gene: TRBJ2-7
d_gene: TRBD1

CDR3aa: CASSGGSYNEQFF
CDR3nt: TGTGCCAGCAGCGGCGGGAGCTACAATGAGCAGTTCTTC
v_gene: TRBV11-3
abundance: .
j_gene: TRBJ2-1
d_gene: TRBD2

CDR3aa: CASSKTGAVLDEQYF
CDR3nt: TGTGCCAGTAGTAAGACAGGGGCAGTCCTAGACGAGCAGTACTTC
v_gene: TRBV19
abundance: .
j_gene: TRBJ2-7
d_gene: TRBD1

CDR3aa: CASSFFGQGIPGRTDTQYF
CDR3nt: TGCGCCAGCAGCTTTTTTGGACAGGGTATTCCGGGGCGCACAGATACGCAGTATTTT
v_gene: TRBV5-1
abundance: .
j_gene: TRBJ2-3
d_gene: TRBD1

CDR3aa: CASSPPLGSGGSLYYEQYF
CDR3nt: TGTGCCAGCTCACCACCGTTGGGTAGCGGGGGGTCTTTATACTACGAGCAGTACTTC
v_gene: TRBV18
abundance: .
j_gene: TRBJ2-7
d_gene: TRBD2

CDR3aa: CASSPTTGDIYEQYF
CDR3nt: TGTGCCAGCTCACCAACCACAGGGGATATTTACGAGCAGTACTTC
v_gene: TRBV18
abundance: .
j_gene: TRBJ2-7
d_gene: TRBD1

CDR3aa: CASSPGQGTGELFF
CDR3nt: TGTGCCAGCAGTCCTGGACAGGGGACCGGGGAGCTGTTTTTT
v_gene: TRBV27
abundance: .
j_gene: TRBJ2-2
d_gene: TRBD1

CDR3aa: CASRGRGSSGANVLTF
CDR3nt: TGTGCCAGCAGGGGCAGGGGAAGCTCTGGGGCCAACGTCCTGACTTTC
v_gene: TRBV27
abundance: .
j_gene: TRBJ2-6
d_gene: .

CDR3aa: CAWRRAGAYEQYF
CDR3nt: TGTGCCTGGAGAAGGGCAGGGGCCTACGAGCAGTACTTC
v_gene: TRBV30
abundance: .
j_gene: TRBJ2-7
d_gene: .

CDR3aa: CASSQGQGSLYEQYF
CDR3nt: TGCGCCAGCAGCCAAGGACAGGGGTCCCTCTACGAGCAGTACTTC
v_gene: TRBV4-1
abundance: .
j_gene: TRBJ2-7
d_gene: TRBD1

CDR3aa: CASSEGAVQETQYF
CDR3nt: TGTGCCAGCAGTGAAGGGGCAGTCCAAGAGACCCAGTACTTC
v_gene: TRBV6-1
abundance: once
j_gene: TRBJ2-5
d_gene: .

CDR3aa: CASSGGGPGAFF
CDR3nt: TGTGCCAGCAGTGGGGGGGGGCCCGGAGCTTTCTTT
v_gene: TRBV25-1
abundance: once
j_gene: TRBJ1-1
d_gene: .

CDR3aa: CASSADGHPAKNIQYF
CDR3nt: TGTGCCAGCAGCGCAGACGGACACCCAGCCAAAAACATTCAGTACTTC
v_gene: TRBV7-2
abundance: .
j_gene: TRBJ2-4
d_gene: .

CDR3aa: CASSLSNGRERGYTF
CDR3nt: TGTGCCAGCAGCTTATCGAATGGTAGGGAGCGAGGCTACACCTTC
v_gene: TRBV7-2
abundance: .
j_gene: TRBJ1-2
d_gene: .

CDR3aa: CASSVSPGLNTQYF
CDR3nt: TGTGCCAGCAGCGTCTCGCCAGGGCTAAATACGCAGTATTTT
v_gene: TRBV9
abundance: .
j_gene: TRBJ2-3
d_gene: .

CDR3aa: CASSEVTGLGSPLHF
CDR3nt: TGTGCCAGCAGTGAAGTGACAGGGTTGGGCTCACCCCTCCACTTT
v_gene: TRBV6-1
abundance: .
j_gene: TRBJ1-6
d_gene: TRBD1

CDR3aa: CASSKGCSRGVGGETQYF
CDR3nt: TGTGCCAGCAGCAAAGGGTGTTCACGAGGGGTGGGGGGGGAGACCCAGTACTTC
v_gene: TRBV21-1
abundance: .
j_gene: TRBJ2-5
d_gene: .

CDR3aa: CASSEARGGDLLKQYF
CDR3nt: TGTGCCAGCAGTGAAGCGCGGGGAGGGGACCTGCTAAAGCAGTACTTC
v_gene: TRBV6-1
abundance: .
j_gene: TRBJ2-7
d_gene: TRBD2

CDR3aa: CASSLRGGSRGSPLHF
CDR3nt: TGTGCCAGCAGCTTAAGGGGGGGTTCAAGAGGTTCACCCCTCCACTTT
v_gene: TRBV7-6
abundance: .
j_gene: TRBJ1-6
d_gene: .

CDR3aa: CASSVAGQVVGGTQYF
CDR3nt: TGTGCCAGCAGCGTAGCGGGACAGGTAGTGGGGGGGACCCAGTACTTC
v_gene: TRBV9
abundance: .
j_gene: TRBJ2-5
d_gene: TRBD1

CDR3aa: CASSVRTSQETQYF
CDR3nt: TGTGCCAGCAGCGTGAGGACTAGCCAAGAGACCCAGTACTTC
v_gene: TRBV9
abundance: .
j_gene: TRBJ2-5
d_gene: TRBD2

CDR3aa: CASRPRSSYNEQFF
CDR3nt: TGTGCCAGCAGGCCGAGGAGCTCCTACAATGAGCAGTTCTTC
v_gene: TRBV28
abundance: .
j_gene: TRBJ2-1
d_gene: .